Below are 6 T cell receptor beta chains sequenced from a single sample in a study of CD8 T cells in ankylosing spondylitis (dated by TCRdb to the late 2010s). Libraries were made using 5' RACE. The data were produced on an Illumina HiSeq 2500. Using fastp trimming at Q25 and MiXCR clonotype assembly, TCRdb reanalyzed the public sequencing data and kept in-frame beta chains. Each CDR3 protein gets just one entry, which takes the most common genes and DNA from the rows behind it. The table for this sample lists around 250,000 distinct CDR3 sequences; 9.5% to 12% of them were counted only once. The ten largest make up around 6.5% of the sample. The source material was blood, either unsorted or a sorted T cell fraction (not recorded which). The receptors were gathered from a male donor with ankylosing spondylitis or in good health (not recorded which).

This clonotype was seen many times. The chain carries TRBV29-1 and TRBJ2-2; no clear D. This CDR3 region has 11 residues. Per germline, CDR1 SQVTM and CDR2 ANQGSEA. The ends were cut back, 3 bases at V and 8 bases at J, with 7 bases in the middle. This CDR3 reads CSVDEVGELFF. CDR3 in DNA: TGCAGCGTTGATGAAGTAGGGGAGCTGTTTTTT.

This clonotype was seen many times. CDR3 in amino acids: CASSSDPGKTQYF. CDR3 DNA: TGTGCCAGCAGCTCCGACCCAGGGAAGACCCAGTACTTC. The chain joins TRBV7-2 to TRBJ2-5, with a weak D call TRBD1 (5 bases). V lost 4 bases and J 6 bases, leaving 12 bases between the germline ends. Germline V gene data show CDR1 as SGHTA and CDR2 as FQGNSA. This CDR3 has 13 residues.

This clonotype was detected ten times or more. The V and J genes are TRBV5-1 and TRBJ2-2; unclear D gene. The V gene lost 5 bases and the J gene lost 0 bases, with 8 bases spanning the gap. The CDR3 is 14 residues long. Germline V lookup: CDR1 SGHRS, CDR2 YFSETQ. CDR3 coding DNA: TGCGCCAGCAGGGACGACCCGAACACCGGGGAGCTGTTTTTT. Residues: CASRDDPNTGELFF.

The V and J genes are TRBV7-9 and TRBJ2-7, with 8 bases lining up with TRBD2. V gave up 4 bases and J gave up 7 bases; unmatched junction bases: 0. This CDR3 contains 11 residues. Germline lookup yields CDR1 SEHNR and CDR2 FQNEAQ (reference sequence). In DNA form, the CDR3 reads TGTGCCAGCAGCTCTAGCGGGGAGCAGTACTTC. Protein product: CASSSSGEQYF.

The V gene is TRBV12-3 or TRBV12-4, the J gene TRBJ1-2, with D hard to call. The CDR3 runs to 14 residues. The V end was cut by 7 bases, the J end by 3 bases, with 15 bases between. Here the CDR3 DNA reads TGTGCCAGCAATCTCCGGGGTTCCGACTATGGCTACACCTTC. Its protein product is CASNLRGSDYGYTF.

This clonotype was detected many times. J is TRBJ2-2 and V is TRBV6-5; D gene uncertain. The germline V gene has CDR1 MNHEY and CDR2 SVGAGI. V was clipped by 5 bases and J by 4 bases, with 14 bases between them. This CDR3 has 15 residues. The CDR3, as DNA: TGTGCCAGCAGTCCACAGACCCCGTCCACCGGGGAGCTGTTTTTT. Amino acids: CASSPQTPSTGELFF.